This T cell receptor beta chain derives from a study of blood T cell repertoires in COVID-19 (dated by TCRdb to the early 2020s). Context from the whole study: The collaborator samples originated in the United States, Italy and Spain and spanned the acute and convalescent phases of COVID-19. The prospective study material was composed of cDNA or gDNA derived from T cells, B-cell-depleted T cells, or PBMCs. The dataset comprised deeply sampled blood TCRbeta repertoires from subjects exposed to, actively infected with, or recovered from COVID-19. Where HLA class I and class II types were available, the types were taken from metadata supplied by the sample provider, not from assay-based typing. Sample metadata almost always included a de-identified subject ID, COVID-19 status, age in years and sex. The repertoires were released in a freely available public database meant as a resource for research on the immune response to SARS-CoV-2. The samples were drawn from two sources: the first 160 participants of the ongoing ImmuneRACE study, and fewer than 1,500 subjects contributed by 6 global collaborators.

The immunoSEQ Assay, a bias-controlled multiplex PCR, was used to amplify TCRbeta CDR3 regions from genomic DNA. The paper's processing steps were these. Nucleated cell counts per sample were estimated from amplification of reference gene primers within the assay. To quantify the absolute abundance of each unique TCRbeta CDR3 rearrangement, sequence reads were collapsed and filtered. Productive Simpson clonality was computed per sample as the square root of Simpson's diversity index over productive rearrangements. Not all clones reach the TCRdb copy of this immuneACCESS table, which keeps in-frame sequences only. Checked studies attribute under half of the gap to unresolved V genes and leave the rest unexplained. The V and J calls and clone size come from that table; D and trimming were worked out from the DNA. The sample profile shows 250,000 to 300,000 clones; about 80% of them were found once. The ten largest clones add up to 3.4% of the sample.

Participants in the prospective study were enrolled through a virtual design, were aged roughly 18 to 100 years, and lived in 24 United States geographic areas. In the prospective study, participants were assigned to cohorts based on the clinical history participants reported in a screening survey and a study questionnaire. For ImmuneRACE Cohort 3, a participant was defined as recovered based on two consecutive negative NP/OP PCR tests, clearance by a healthcare professional, or resolution of symptoms. Each participant in the prospective study had whole blood, serum and a nasopharyngeal or oropharyngeal swab collected by mobile phlebotomists. Over an approximately 2-month period, participants in the prospective study had the option of providing additional blood draws and questionnaires. Before DNA extraction, prospective study blood samples were shipped either frozen or at room temperature. Looking up the germline V gene yields CDR1 KGHDR and CDR2 SFDVKD. A distance of 12 bases separates the germline ends of V and J, which lose 10 bases and 0 bases respectively. The CDR3, cysteine through phenylalanine, is 13 amino acids long. The DNA shown is the 39-base CDR3, in frame from base 1.

A remark on this clone: Its cognate antigen has yet to be identified. No base qualities exist here, and no much larger clone lies one base off it.

Study-wide conclusions, independent of this receptor: The quantity of clinical and demographic metadata differed by source and by participant and was supplied without curation.

Here the chain combines TRBV24-1 and TRBJ2-7; matching of 6 bases hints at TRBD2 as the D gene. This sequence originates from a middle-aged man who had recovered from COVID-19. The specimen sequenced was PBMCs or T cells enriched from blood (not recorded which). The CDR3 region has the sequence CATAGGHSYEQYF. The nucleotides read TGTGCCACAGCCGGGGGTCACTCCTACGAGCAGTACTTC.